The following is a TCR beta chain sequence with its context. Primers: 60 Vbeta forward and 13 Jbeta reverse. The assay was immunoSEQ multiplex PCR, and TCRdb's table has in-frame clones only and misses some. The sample has about 160,000 clones; more than 65% are singletons. The sample belongs to a study of cytomegalovirus exposure and HLA in healthy donors. The CDR3 is 12 residues long. Trimming removed 9 bases at V and 3 bases at J, with 12 bases between. Per germline, CDR1 SGHNT and CDR2 YYREEE (reference sequence). The rearrangement links TRBV5-4 to TRBJ2-5; D is undetermined. This sequence originates from a woman between 50 and 59 years old in good health and CMV-seronegative. The sequenced material came from PBMCs. The CDR3 here is CATTNDKETQYF. Here the CDR3 DNA reads TGTGCCACCACGAACGACAAAGAGACCCAGTACTTC.